The 4 T cell receptor beta chains below were found in one sample sequenced in a study of OX40 agonist ivuxolimab in advanced cancers. The library was prepared using the immunoSEQ multiplex PCR assay. The table was pulled from immuneACCESS by TCRdb, which kept in-frame rearrangements only. Such tables lose some clones; where checked, under half of the loss comes from unresolved V genes, and the rest has no known cause. The sample table contains 7,500 to 10,000 clones; only one count was recorded for roughly two thirds of them. 27% of the sample is held by the ten biggest clonotypes. This specimen was CD4+ or CD8+ T cells sorted from blood, taken in a trial of the OX40 agonist ivuxolimab. These receptors were taken from an adult with an advanced solid tumor such as melanoma, head and neck, liver or kidney cancer.

This clone was detected only a few times. V gene TRBV7-8 combines with J gene TRBJ2-7, with TRBD1 matching over 11 bases. The germline CDR1 and CDR2 sequences are SGHVS and FQNEAQ. V was pared by 4 bases and J by 0 bases, with 5 bases of the junction left unmatched. This CDR3 is 16 amino acids long. The CDR3 DNA sequence: TGTGCCAGCAGCTCCCCGGGACAGGGGGACTCCTACGAGCAGTACTTC. It specifies CASSSPGQGDSYEQYF.

The V and J genes are TRBV15 and TRBJ2-3; D unresolved. Germline V gene sequence: CDR1 LNHNV, CDR2 YYDKDF (reference sequence). This CDR3 comprises 16 residues. V lost 0 bases and J lost 2, with 12 bases in between. CDR3 DNA sequence: TGTGCCACCAGCAGAGAACGGCAAACCTTCACAGATACGCAGTATTTT. It specifies CATSRERQTFTDTQYF.

The J gene is TRBJ2-7, the V gene TRBV6-1; perhaps TRBD2 as D (6 bases). Trimming stripped 1 base from V and 4 bases from J, with 17 bases between. Germline lookup yields CDR1 MNHNS and CDR2 SASEGT. This CDR3 spans 16 amino acids. Written as DNA, the CDR3 is TGTGCCAGCAGTGAAGAAGGCCCGGGAGTAGGGTACGAGCAGTACTTC. This sequence encodes CASSEEGPGVGYEQYF.

J is TRBJ2-5 and V is TRBV7-9, with 7 positions matching TRBD2. The V gene's germline CDR1 is SEHNR and CDR2 FQNEAQ (reference sequence). This CDR3 has 16 residues. The V gene end was trimmed by 2 bases and the J gene end by 0 bases; junction bases not matched to a gene: 6. CDR3 nucleotide sequence: TGTGCCAGCAGCTTACCCCCAGCGGGGTACCAAGAGACCCAGTACTTC. Translated, it gives CASSLPPAGYQETQYF.